A selection of T cell receptor beta chains follows, all from one sample in a study of shared clonotypes between healthy human individuals. Here immunoSEQ multiplex PCR was the method, and the copy in TCRdb shows in-frame clones only, minus some. Among fewer than 600,000 clones listed, 79% were seen once. The sequenced material came from PBMCs. These TCRs come from a woman between 40 and 50 years old in good health. Some clones in this sample may be carry-over from other donors' samples. Both conserved end residues are part of each CDR3. The order of the fields is V gene, J gene, clone size, D gene, CDR3 DNA, CDR3 protein. A D gene is named only where the DNA matches it firmly. A row's size may be missing; if present it is once, few, many or a size class.

V gene: TRBV27
J gene: TRBJ1-1
clone size: -
D gene: -
CDR3 DNA: TGTGCCAGCAGTTTTGGTACAGCGAACACTGAAGCTTTCTTT
CDR3 protein: CASSFGTANTEAFF

V gene: TRBV30
J gene: TRBJ1-2
clone size: -
D gene: -
CDR3 DNA: TGTGCCTGGACAAAAGCAAGTAACGCCGCTGGCGGCTACACCTTC
CDR3 protein: CAWTKASNAAGGYTF

V gene: TRBV28
J gene: TRBJ2-7
clone size: -
D gene: -
CDR3 DNA: TGTGCCAGCAAAATGGCCCCTACGAGCATTTACTCGGCTTTC
CDR3 protein: CASKMAPTSIYSAF

V gene: TRBV14
J gene: TRBJ1-1
clone size: -
D gene: TRBD1
CDR3 DNA: TGTGCCAGCAGCCAAGTCGAGGGGACAGCGAACACTGAAGCTTTCTTT
CDR3 protein: CASSQVEGTANTEAFF

V gene: TRBV28
J gene: TRBJ2-4
clone size: -
D gene: TRBD2
CDR3 DNA: TGTGCCAGCAGCCCCCAGCGGGGGAAAAACATTCAGTACTTC
CDR3 protein: CASSPQRGKNIQYF

V gene: TRBV7-6
J gene: TRBJ2-5
clone size: few
D gene: -
CDR3 DNA: TGTGCCAGCAGCCATATCCCTGGGACACCGTACCAAGAGACCCAGTACTTC
CDR3 protein: CASSHIPGTPYQETQYF

V gene: TRBV6-1
J gene: TRBJ2-5
clone size: -
D gene: TRBD1
CDR3 DNA: TGTGCCAGCAGTGGACAGGGGCAAGAGACCCAGTACTTC
CDR3 protein: CASSGQGQETQYF

V gene: TRBV10-3
J gene: TRBJ2-1
clone size: -
D gene: TRBD2
CDR3 DNA: TGTGCCATCGGACTAGCGAGATCTGAGAATTCTGAGCAGTTCTTC
CDR3 protein: CAIGLARSENSEQFF

V gene: TRBV10-3
J gene: TRBJ2-3
clone size: once
D gene: TRBD2
CDR3 DNA: TGTGCCATCAGTGAGTCTGAGACTAGCGGGAAGGGAGATACGCAGTATTTT
CDR3 protein: CAISESETSGKGDTQYF

V gene: TRBV5-1
J gene: TRBJ2-7
clone size: -
D gene: TRBD1
CDR3 DNA: TGCGCCAGCAGCCGGCCCGACAGGGGGCGCCGGGGCGAGCAGTACTTC
CDR3 protein: CASSRPDRGRRGEQYF

V gene: TRBV2
J gene: TRBJ2-5
clone size: -
D gene: TRBD1
CDR3 DNA: TGTGCCAGCACCTTGAGACAGGGGAGGCAAGAGACCCAGTACTTC
CDR3 protein: CASTLRQGRQETQYF

V gene: TRBV9
J gene: TRBJ1-1
clone size: -
D gene: -
CDR3 DNA: TGTGCCAGCAGCGAAATACAGGGCACTGAAGCTTTCTTT
CDR3 protein: CASSEIQGTEAFF

V gene: TRBV5-8
J gene: TRBJ2-3
clone size: -
D gene: -
CDR3 DNA: TGTGCCAGCAGCTTGGGAATGCGGATCACAGATACGCAGTATTTT
CDR3 protein: CASSLGMRITDTQYF

V gene: TRBV19
J gene: TRBJ2-3
clone size: -
D gene: TRBD2
CDR3 DNA: TGTGCCAGTAAACTAGCGGGAGCGAGAGATACGCAGTATTTT
CDR3 protein: CASKLAGARDTQYF

V gene: TRBV28
J gene: TRBJ2-1
clone size: -
D gene: TRBD2
CDR3 DNA: TGTGCCAGCAGCCGTACCTCTAGCGGGAGAAACTACAATGAGCAGTTCTTC
CDR3 protein: CASSRTSSGRNYNEQFF

V gene: TRBV2
J gene: TRBJ2-5
clone size: -
D gene: -
CDR3 DNA: TGTGCCAGCAGTGAGATAGCGGACACCCAGTACTTC
CDR3 protein: CASSEIADTQYF

V gene: TRBV11-2
J gene: TRBJ1-2
clone size: -
D gene: -
CDR3 DNA: TGTGCCAGCAGCGCAGGACCTTGGGATAACTATGGCTACACCTTC
CDR3 protein: CASSAGPWDNYGYTF

V gene: TRBV4-1
J gene: TRBJ2-3
clone size: -
D gene: -
CDR3 DNA: TGCGCCAGCAGCCCCTTACCAGGGGTGGGCACAGATACGCAGTATTTT
CDR3 protein: CASSPLPGVGTDTQYF

V gene: TRBV28
J gene: TRBJ1-2
clone size: -
D gene: -
CDR3 DNA: TGTGCCAGCAGTTCACCACACGTAGGCGCTAACTATGGCTACACCTTC
CDR3 protein: CASSSPHVGANYGYTF

V gene: TRBV7-9
J gene: TRBJ2-7
clone size: few
D gene: TRBD2
CDR3 DNA: TGTGCCAGCAGTGGCGCCGGGACTAGCGGGAGGAAGCAGTACTTC
CDR3 protein: CASSGAGTSGRKQYF

V gene: TRBV19
J gene: TRBJ1-2
clone size: -
D gene: -
CDR3 DNA: TGTGCCAGTAGTATTTTCGGCCCTAACTATGGCTACACCTTC
CDR3 protein: CASSIFGPNYGYTF

V gene: TRBV5-4
J gene: TRBJ1-4
clone size: -
D gene: TRBD1
CDR3 DNA: TGTGCCAGCAGCTTTTTCTCCGCGGACAGGGGTGAAAAACTGTTTTTT
CDR3 protein: CASSFFSADRGEKLFF

V gene: TRBV5-1
J gene: TRBJ1-1
clone size: -
D gene: TRBD1
CDR3 DNA: TGCGCCAGCAGCTTAGGGCATATAGGACAGGGGTACACTGAAGCTTTCTTT
CDR3 protein: CASSLGHIGQGYTEAFF

V gene: TRBV19
J gene: TRBJ2-7
clone size: -
D gene: -
CDR3 DNA: TGTGCCAGTAGTATTCCTGGATACGAGCAGTACTTC
CDR3 protein: CASSIPGYEQYF

V gene: TRBV7-6
J gene: TRBJ2-3
clone size: -
D gene: -
CDR3 DNA: TGTGCCAGCAGCTCCGAACTGGAAGATACGCAGTATTTT
CDR3 protein: CASSSELEDTQYF

V gene: TRBV5-5
J gene: TRBJ1-3
clone size: -
D gene: TRBD1
CDR3 DNA: TGTGCCAGCAGCCCAGGGACAGGGGCGGTCTCTGGAAACACCATATATTTT
CDR3 protein: CASSPGTGAVSGNTIYF

V gene: TRBV28
J gene: TRBJ2-7
clone size: once
D gene: -
CDR3 DNA: TGTGCCAGCAGTTCGACAAGTTCCGAGCAGTACTTC
CDR3 protein: CASSSTSSEQYF

V gene: TRBV6-1
J gene: TRBJ1-2
clone size: -
D gene: -
CDR3 DNA: TGTGCCAGCAGCCGGGACATTAACTATGGCTACACCTTC
CDR3 protein: CASSRDINYGYTF

V gene: TRBV2
J gene: TRBJ2-3
clone size: -
D gene: TRBD2
CDR3 DNA: TGTGCCAGCAAGCGGGAGGGTGATACGCAGTATTTT
CDR3 protein: CASKREGDTQYF

V gene: TRBV4-2
J gene: TRBJ2-5
clone size: -
D gene: -
CDR3 DNA: TGTGCCAGCAGCCAAGACGGTGCTAGCGTAGAGACCCAGTACTTC
CDR3 protein: CASSQDGASVETQYF

V gene: TRBV30
J gene: TRBJ2-7
clone size: -
D gene: TRBD2
CDR3 DNA: TGTGCCTGGAGTTCCGGGAGGGAATACGAGCAGTACTTC
CDR3 protein: CAWSSGREYEQYF

V gene: TRBV29-1
J gene: TRBJ1-2
clone size: -
D gene: TRBD1
CDR3 DNA: TGCAGCGTTGAAGATCGACAGGGGGTGGTTGGCTACACCTTC
CDR3 protein: CSVEDRQGVVGYTF

V gene: TRBV6-6
J gene: TRBJ2-7
clone size: -
D gene: TRBD1
CDR3 DNA: TGTGCCAGCAGCCGGGGACAGGGAGGCGAGCAGTACTTC
CDR3 protein: CASSRGQGGEQYF

V gene: TRBV7-2
J gene: TRBJ2-6
clone size: once
D gene: TRBD1
CDR3 DNA: TGTGCCAGCAGCCTGACGGGACAGTCCCGCAACGTCCTGACTTTC
CDR3 protein: CASSLTGQSRNVLTF

V gene: TRBV27
J gene: TRBJ2-3
clone size: few
D gene: TRBD2
CDR3 DNA: TGTGCCAGCAGCCCTACACTAGCGGGAGCCACAGATACGCAGTATTTT
CDR3 protein: CASSPTLAGATDTQYF

V gene: TRBV4-2
J gene: TRBJ2-5
clone size: -
D gene: TRBD1
CDR3 DNA: TGTGCCAGCAGCCAAGACCACAGGGGTGGGGGATCGACCCAGTACTTC
CDR3 protein: CASSQDHRGGGSTQYF

V gene: TRBV6-5
J gene: TRBJ1-3
clone size: -
D gene: -
CDR3 DNA: TGTGCCAGCAGCCCGGACAAACCCTCTGGAAACACCATATATTTT
CDR3 protein: CASSPDKPSGNTIYF

V gene: TRBV5-1
J gene: TRBJ2-1
clone size: -
D gene: -
CDR3 DNA: TGCGCCAGCAGCTTGGAGGGGAACACCCGGAACAATGAGCAGTTCTTC
CDR3 protein: CASSLEGNTRNNEQFF

V gene: TRBV7-9
J gene: TRBJ2-7
clone size: -
D gene: TRBD2
CDR3 DNA: TGTGCCAGCAGCTCGGGACTAGCGGGGGTTACCTACGAGCAGTACTTC
CDR3 protein: CASSSGLAGVTYEQYF

V gene: TRBV7-9
J gene: TRBJ2-1
clone size: -
D gene: -
CDR3 DNA: TGTGCCAGCAGCTTCTGGGGCAATGAGCAGTTCTTC
CDR3 protein: CASSFWGNEQFF

V gene: TRBV28
J gene: TRBJ1-2
clone size: -
D gene: TRBD1
CDR3 DNA: TGTGCCAGCAGCCTTACCGGGACAGTCTATGGCTACACCTTC
CDR3 protein: CASSLTGTVYGYTF

V gene: TRBV27
J gene: TRBJ1-5
clone size: -
D gene: TRBD1
CDR3 DNA: TGTGCCAGCCTAACTCCAAGACAGGGGTTCGCCCTCAATCAGCCCCAGCATTTT
CDR3 protein: CASLTPRQGFALNQPQHF